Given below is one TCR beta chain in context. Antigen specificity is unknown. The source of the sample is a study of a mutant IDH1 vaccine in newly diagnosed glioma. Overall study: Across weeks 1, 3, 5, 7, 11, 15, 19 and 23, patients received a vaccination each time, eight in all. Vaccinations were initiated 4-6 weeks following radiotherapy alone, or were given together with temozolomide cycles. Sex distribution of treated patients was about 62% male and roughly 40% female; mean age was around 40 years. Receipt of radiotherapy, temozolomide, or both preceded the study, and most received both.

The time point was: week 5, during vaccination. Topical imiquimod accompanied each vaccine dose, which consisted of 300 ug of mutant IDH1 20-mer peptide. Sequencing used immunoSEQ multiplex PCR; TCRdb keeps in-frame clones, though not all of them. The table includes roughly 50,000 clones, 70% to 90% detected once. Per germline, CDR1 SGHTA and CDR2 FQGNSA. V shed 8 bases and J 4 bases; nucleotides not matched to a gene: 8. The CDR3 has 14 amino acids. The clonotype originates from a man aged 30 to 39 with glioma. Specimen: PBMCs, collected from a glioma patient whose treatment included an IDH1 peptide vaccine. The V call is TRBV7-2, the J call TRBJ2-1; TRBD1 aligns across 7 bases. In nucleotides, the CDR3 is TGTGCCAGCGAGTTAGGGACAGCATACAATGAGCAGTTCTTC. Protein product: CASELGTAYNEQFF.